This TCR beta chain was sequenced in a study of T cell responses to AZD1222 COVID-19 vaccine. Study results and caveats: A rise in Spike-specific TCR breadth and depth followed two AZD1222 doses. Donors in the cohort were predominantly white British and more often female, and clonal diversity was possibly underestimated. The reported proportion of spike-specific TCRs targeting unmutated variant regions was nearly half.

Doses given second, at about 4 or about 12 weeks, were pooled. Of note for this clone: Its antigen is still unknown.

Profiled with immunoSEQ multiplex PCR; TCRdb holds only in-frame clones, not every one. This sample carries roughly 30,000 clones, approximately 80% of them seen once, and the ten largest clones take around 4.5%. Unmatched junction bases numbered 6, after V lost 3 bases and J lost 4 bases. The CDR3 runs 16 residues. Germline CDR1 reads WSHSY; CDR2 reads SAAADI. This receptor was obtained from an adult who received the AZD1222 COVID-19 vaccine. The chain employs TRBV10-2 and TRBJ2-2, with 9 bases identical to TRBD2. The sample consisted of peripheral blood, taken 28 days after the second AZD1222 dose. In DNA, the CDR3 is TGCGCCAGCAGTGAATTATGGCGGGGGGGCACCGGGGAGCTGTTTTTT. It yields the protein CASSELWRGGTGELFF.